The 8 T cell receptor beta chains given below trace back to one sample, sequenced in a study of T cells in Graves' hyperthyroidism and ophthalmopathy. RNA transcripts gave rise to amplified TCR beta CDR3 regions. In the first-round RT-PCR of the TCR CDR3, the HTBI primer set was used. TCRdb analysed the multiplex PCR reads with MiXCR anew, one entry per CDR3 protein. Found here are about 560,000 distinct CDR3 sequences, roughly a sixth of them singletons; the top ten hold under 20%. Sequencing input: blood. The receptors derive from a woman aged 18-29 years with Graves' hyperthyroidism.

The rearrangement joins TRBV2 to TRBJ1-5, with TRBD1 identical over 11 bases. This CDR3 has 14 amino acids. The V segment lost 8 bases and the J segment 5 bases; nucleotides outside the gene matches: 5. Germline V gives CDR1 SNHLY, CDR2 FYNNEI. Written as DNA, the CDR3 is TGTGCCAGCCAAATGGACAGGGGGCATCAGCCCCAGCATTTT. Its protein product is CASQMDRGHQPQHF.

The chain couples TRBV7-9 to TRBJ2-7; D is unresolved. This CDR3 is built from 13 residues. Germline V gene data show CDR1 as SEHNR and CDR2 as FQNEAQ (reference sequence). With 2 bases removed from V and 3 bases from J, the gap between germline ends came to 8 bases. The CDR3 bases are TGTGCCAGCAGCTTAAGTCGACACTACGAGCAGTACTTC. It codes for CASSLSRHYEQYF.

This clonotype was seen more than once but under ten times. This rearrangement joins TRBV30 to TRBJ1-5; TRBD1 aligns across 8 bases. The germline CDR1 and CDR2 sequences are GTSNPN and SVGIG (reference sequence). The ends lost 5 bases at V and 1 base at J; junction bases unmatched: 4. The CDR3 extends over 14 amino acids. CDR3 in amino acids: CAWAGGGSNQPQHF. CDR3 DNA sequence: TGTGCCTGGGCAGGGGGCGGGAGCAATCAGCCCCAGCATTTT. The full variable domain, rest sourced from reference TRBV30 and TRBJ1-5, is SQTIHQWPATLVQPVGSPLSLECTVEGTSNPNLYWYRQAAGRGLQLLFYSVGIGQISSEVPQNLSASRPQDRQFILSSKKLLLSDSGFYLCAWAGGGSNQPQHFGDGTRLSIL.

In DNA, the CDR3 is TGTGCCAGCAGTCAGGACAGGGACGGCGAAAAACTGTTTTTT. Protein: CASSQDRDGEKLFF. The chain carries TRBV6-1 and TRBJ1-4; the match to TRBD1 covers 8 bases. With V trimmed by 5 bases and J by 8 bases, 7 bases remained unmatched. The CDR3 consists of 14 residues. The germline V gene encodes CDR1 MNHNS and CDR2 SASEGT.

The CDR3 here is CASSSFGAGAEQFF. CDR3 DNA: TGTGCCAGCAGTTCCTTCGGGGCCGGGGCTGAGCAGTTCTTC. The chain links TRBV6-2 or TRBV6-3 to TRBJ2-1; the D gene could be TRBD1 or TRBD2 (5 bases each). Trimming shortened V by 4 bases and J by 9 bases, and 16 bases separated the two germline ends. Germline V gene lookup returns CDR1 MNHEY and CDR2 SVGEGT. CDR3 length: 14 amino acids.

This clonotype was detected many times. V is TRBV7-2 and J is TRBJ1-3, with 7 bases identical to TRBD1. V was clipped by 5 bases and J by 0 bases; unmatched bases: 4. This CDR3 comprises 15 residues. Germline V lookup: CDR1 SGHTA, CDR2 FQGNSA. CDR3 coding DNA: TGTGCCAGCAGCAGGGGACAGAGCTCTGGAAACACCATATATTTT. It translates to CASSRGQSSGNTIYF.

This clonotype has ten or more counts. This chain uses TRBV6-1 with TRBJ2-5, with D unresolved. Germline-derived CDR1 and CDR2 are MNHNS and SASEGT. The CDR3 runs to 14 residues. Deletions cut 2 bases from V and 4 bases from J, with 11 bases between. CDR3 DNA: TGTGCCAGCAGTGAACTCATAGAGATAGAGACCCAGTACTTC. Translation gives CASSELIEIETQYF.

V is TRBV19 and J is TRBJ2-5; D is unresolved. CDR3 length equals 11 residues. The V gene lost 3 bases and the J gene lost 7 bases, with 6 bases spanning the gap. Germline lookup yields CDR1 LNHDA and CDR2 SQIVND (reference sequence). CDR3: CASSIPGTQYF. The DNA for the CDR3 is TGTGCCAGTAGTATCCCCGGGACCCAGTACTTC.